These 12 T cell receptor beta chains share one sample of origin, sequenced in a study of beta chain features in type 1 diabetes. cDNA synthesis used the whole RNA isolate, giving expressed TCRB sequences. Assay used: immunoSEQ multiplex PCR; TCRdb lists only in-frame clones, some missing. The repertoire holds about 640,000 clones, with roughly an eighth as singletons. General study results and limits: Moderate but significant shortening of TCRB CDR3s was recorded in all four CD4+ subsets from Type 1 diabetes patients.

Antigens for these TCRs are unknown. The sequenced material came from naive CD4+ T cells from blood. The receptors come from a young man with type 1 diabetes.

Concerning this clone: Other DNA variants within this sample encode the same CDR3. The chain joins TRBV7-2 to TRBJ2-5; D possibly corresponds to TRBD2 (5 bases). V was cut by 5 bases and J by 5 bases, with 6 bases left in between. The length of the CDR3 is 11 residues. Germline CDR1 and CDR2: SGHTA and FQGNSA. The DNA of the CDR3 is TGTGCCAGCAGCCGGAGGGAGACCCAGTACTTC. It encodes CASSRRETQYF.

This clone was counted a few times. This rearrangement joins TRBV29-1 to TRBJ2-3; 8 positions match TRBD2. CDR3 length: 14 amino acids. The germline V gene has CDR1 SQVTM and CDR2 ANQGSEA. V gave up 8 bases and J gave up 0 bases; unmatched junction bases: 7. CDR3 region: CSHRGGASTDTQYF. For the CDR3, the DNA is TGCAGCCACCGGGGGGGGGCGAGCACAGATACGCAGTATTTT.

CDR3 bases: TGTGCCAGTACTTCCGTTGGCACTGAAGCTTTCTTT. Translating gives CASTSVGTEAFF. The rearrangement joins TRBV19 to TRBJ1-1; no clear D gene. CDR1 LNHDA and CDR2 SQIVND come from the germline V gene (reference sequence). The CDR3 consists of 12 residues. V was trimmed by 7 bases and J by 4 bases, leaving 10 bases between them.

This clone has only a few counts. The chain recombines TRBV25-1 with TRBJ1-2; D is ambiguous. This CDR3 region has 13 residues. Trimming left V 1 base short and J 10 bases short, with 13 bases between. Germline CDR1 is MGHDK and CDR2 is SYGVNS. CDR3 sequence reads: CASSESAHRYYTF. As DNA, the CDR3 is TGTGCCAGCAGTGAATCGGCCCACCGGTACTACACCTTC.

This clone has more than one count but fewer than ten. This chain joins TRBV12-5 and TRBJ2-6, with D perhaps TRBD1 (6 bases). CDR1 is LGHNT and CDR2 is FRNRAP in the germline V gene. The CDR3 spans 18 residues. V lost 1 base to trimming and J lost 0 bases, with 13 bases between them. The DNA of the CDR3 is TGTGCTAGTGGTTTGGGTGGGGGCTCCTACTCTGGGGCCAACGTCCTGACTTTC. Translated, it gives CASGLGGGSYSGANVLTF.

The chain uses TRBV28 and TRBJ1-6, with no clear D. The length of the CDR3 is 15 residues. Germline V gives CDR1 MDHEN, CDR2 SYDVKM. V was trimmed by 6 bases and J by 0 bases, leaving 9 bases between them. The CDR3 region has the DNA TGTGCCAGCAGGCTGCCGAGCTCCTATAATTCACCCCTCCACTTT. This translates into CASRLPSSYNSPLHF.

This chain joins TRBV5-1 and TRBJ1-1; D unclear. Looked up from germline, CDR1 is SGHRS and CDR2 is YFSETQ. The V end was cut by 2 bases, the J end by 0 bases, with 17 bases between. This CDR3 region has 17 residues. CDR3 nucleotides: TGCGCCAGCAGCTTTATAACCGGAGTAGCCATGAACACTGAAGCTTTCTTT. It codes for CASSFITGVAMNTEAFF.

This clone was observed a handful of times. V gene TRBV16 combines with J gene TRBJ1-2, with TRBD1 identical over 9 bases. The germline gives CDR1 KGHSY, CDR2 FQNENV. The CDR3 loop spans 15 amino acids. V lost 4 bases, J lost 7 bases, and 10 bases stayed unmatched. The CDR3 spells CASSLLGQGLSGYTF. CDR3 sequence (DNA): TGTGCCAGCAGCCTACTCGGACAGGGGTTATCTGGCTACACCTTC.

There are a few counts of this clone. The CDR3 reads CASNQGPETQYF. CDR3 DNA sequence: TGCGCCAGCAACCAGGGACCCGAGACCCAGTACTTC. This chain joins TRBV5-1 and TRBJ2-5, with D perhaps being TRBD1 or TRBD2 (5 bases each). Between the trimmed V and J ends, which lost 6 bases and 5 bases, there was a span of 11 bases. The CDR3 sequence is 12 residues long. Germline loops: CDR1 SGHRS, CDR2 YFSETQ.

This clone was seen a few times. This chain connects TRBV5-1 to TRBJ2-6, with 8 bases identical to TRBD2. The CDR3 length is 14 residues. The junction had 6 bases not matched to a gene; V was cut back by 4 bases and J by 9 bases. CDR1 is SGHRS, CDR2 YFSETQ, per germline. DNA of the CDR3: TGCGCCAGCAGCGAGACTAGCGCCAACAACGTCCTGACTTTC. Translating gives CASSETSANNVLTF.

J is TRBJ2-3 and V is TRBV5-6; D not resolved. Per germline, CDR1 SGHDT and CDR2 YYEEEE. The CDR3 has 11 residues. The V and J ends lost 4 bases and 3 bases respectively, with 3 bases between them. The CDR3, as DNA: TGTGCCAGCAGCATAACAGATACGCAGTATTTT. Translation gives CASSITDTQYF.

This clone appeared once. Different DNA sequences within this sample yield the same CDR3. The V call is TRBV11-2, the J call TRBJ1-2; tentatively, D is TRBD1 (6 bases). The V end lost 1 base, the J end lost 6 bases, and 6 bases lay between the germline ends. Looked up from germline, CDR1 is SGHAT and CDR2 is FQNNGV. This CDR3 spans 12 amino acids. The CDR3 DNA follows: TGTGCCAGCAGCTTAGCAGGGGATGGCTACACCTTC. This translates into CASSLAGDGYTF.